This TCR beta chain derives from a study of CXCR3-negative and CXCR3-positive naive CD8 T cells. Findings of the study overall: No difference in surface CD5 was seen between naive subsets, and TCR strength was inferred from TRB CDR3 properties. CXCR3-positive naive cells carried more hydrophobic TRB CDR3s than CXCR3-negative naive cells did. Sequencing showed both naive subsets with comparably high diversity, and memory CD8+ cells much lower.

CDR3 size: 13 residues. Germline V CDR1 and CDR2: SEHNR, FQNEAQ (reference sequence). Researchers prepared the TRB cDNA libraries using 5' RACE with UMI labels. TCRdb processed the 5' RACE reads again and assigns one entry to each CDR3 protein, with no DNA. Its listing shows over 6,500 distinct CDR3 sequences. A word on this clonotype: What it recognizes is unknown.

CD8+ T cell subsets were each sorted in triplicate, more than 250,000 cells apiece. Material: naive CXCR3- CD8+ T cells from blood. Regarding subset: CD45RO-CCR7+CD27+CD95- naive CD8+ T cells lacking CXCR3 (TNR3-). This TCR was recovered from a human donor in good health. Some clones in this sample may be carry-over from other donors' samples. The chain has TRBV7-9 and TRBJ2-3. The CDR3 reads CASSYDSTDTQYF.